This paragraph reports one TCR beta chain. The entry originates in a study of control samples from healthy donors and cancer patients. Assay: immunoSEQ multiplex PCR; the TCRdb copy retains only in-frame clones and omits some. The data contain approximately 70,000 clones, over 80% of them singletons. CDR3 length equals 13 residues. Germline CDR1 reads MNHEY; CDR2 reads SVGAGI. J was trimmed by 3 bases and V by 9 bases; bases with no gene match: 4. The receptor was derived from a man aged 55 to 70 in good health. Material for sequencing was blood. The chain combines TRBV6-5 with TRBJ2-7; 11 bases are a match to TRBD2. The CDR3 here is CASAGTSGYEQYF. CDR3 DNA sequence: TGTGCCAGTGCTGGGACTAGCGGCTACGAGCAGTACTTC.